This T cell receptor beta chain was documented in a study of T cell changes during pregnancy in multiple sclerosis. With 1 base removed from V and 3 bases from J, the gap between germline ends came to 12 bases. The germline CDR1 and CDR2 sequences are SGHTA and FQGTGA. This CDR3 spans 15 amino acids. This clone is a singleton in its sample. TCRdb's copy holds only in-frame clones and misses some; the assay was immunoSEQ multiplex PCR. Among 20,000 to 25,000 clones listed, 90% to 95% were seen once. This receptor was obtained from a female donor with multiple sclerosis, enrolled in a pregnancy study. The rearrangement joins TRBV7-3 to TRBJ1-1, with D possibly TRBD1 on 5 matching bases. The sample consisted of CD8+ T cells from peripheral blood mononuclear cells, taken in the third trimester of pregnancy. CDR3 protein: CASSLMGGGYTEAFF. The CDR3 DNA follows: TGTGCCAGCAGCTTAATGGGGGGAGGGTACACTGAAGCTTTCTTT. Looking up the rest from reference TRBV7-3 and TRBJ1-1 gives the full variable domain: GAGVSQTPSNKVTEKGKYVELRCDPISGHTALYWYRQSLGQGPEFLIYFQGTGAADDSGLPNDRFFAVRPEGSVSTLKIQRTERGDSAVYLCASSLMGGGYTEAFFGQGTRLTVV.